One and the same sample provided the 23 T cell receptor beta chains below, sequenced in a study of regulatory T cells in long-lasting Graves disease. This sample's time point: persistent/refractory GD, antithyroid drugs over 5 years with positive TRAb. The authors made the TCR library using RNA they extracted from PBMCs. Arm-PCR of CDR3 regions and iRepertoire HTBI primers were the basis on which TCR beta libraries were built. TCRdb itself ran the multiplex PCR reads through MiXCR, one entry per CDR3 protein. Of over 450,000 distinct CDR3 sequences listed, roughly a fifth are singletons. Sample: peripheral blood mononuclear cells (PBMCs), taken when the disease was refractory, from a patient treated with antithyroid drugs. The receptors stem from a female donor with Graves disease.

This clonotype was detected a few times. The CDR3 region has the DNA TGTGCCACCAGCAGAGTACAGGACAAGAATCAGCCCCAGCATTTT. Its translation: CATSRVQDKNQPQHF. V gene TRBV15 combines with J gene TRBJ1-5, with a possible D match to TRBD1 (5 bases). This CDR3 contains 15 residues. Trimming cost V 1 base and J 4 bases, with 11 bases left between them. Germline CDR1 LNHNV, CDR2 YYDKDF (reference sequence).

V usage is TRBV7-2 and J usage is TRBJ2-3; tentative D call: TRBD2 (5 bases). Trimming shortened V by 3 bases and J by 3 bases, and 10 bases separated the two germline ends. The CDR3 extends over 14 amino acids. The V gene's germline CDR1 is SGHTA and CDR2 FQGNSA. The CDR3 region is CASSFIRGTDTQYF. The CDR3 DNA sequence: TGTGCCAGCAGCTTCATTCGGGGTACAGATACGCAGTATTTT.

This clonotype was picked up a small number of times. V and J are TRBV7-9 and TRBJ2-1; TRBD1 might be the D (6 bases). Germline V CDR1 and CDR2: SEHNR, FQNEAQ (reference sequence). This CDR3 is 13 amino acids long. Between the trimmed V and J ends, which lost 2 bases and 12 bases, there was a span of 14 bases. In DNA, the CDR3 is TGTGCCAGCAGCTTATGGGAACAGGGCGGGCAGTTCTTC. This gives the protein CASSLWEQGGQFF. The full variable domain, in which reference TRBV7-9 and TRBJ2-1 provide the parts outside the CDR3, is DTGVSQNPRHKITKRGQNVTFRCDPISEHNRLYWYRQTLGQGPEFLTYFQNEAQLEKSRLLSDRFSAERPKGSFSTLEIQRTEQGDSAMYLCASSLWEQGGQFFGPGTRLTVL.

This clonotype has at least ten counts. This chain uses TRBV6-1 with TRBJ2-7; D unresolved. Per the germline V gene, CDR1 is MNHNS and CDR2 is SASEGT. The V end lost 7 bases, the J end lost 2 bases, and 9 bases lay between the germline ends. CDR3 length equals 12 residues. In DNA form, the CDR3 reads TGTGCCAGCAAACAGAGTACCTACGAGCAGTACTTC. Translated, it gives CASKQSTYEQYF.

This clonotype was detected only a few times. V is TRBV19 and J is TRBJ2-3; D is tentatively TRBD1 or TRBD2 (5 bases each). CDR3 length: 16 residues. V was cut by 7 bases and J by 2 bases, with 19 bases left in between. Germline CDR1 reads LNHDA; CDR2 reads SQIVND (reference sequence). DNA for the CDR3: TGTGCCAGTACCTCCAGAGGGGCGACGACCACAGATACGCAGTATTTT. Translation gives CASTSRGATTTDTQYF.

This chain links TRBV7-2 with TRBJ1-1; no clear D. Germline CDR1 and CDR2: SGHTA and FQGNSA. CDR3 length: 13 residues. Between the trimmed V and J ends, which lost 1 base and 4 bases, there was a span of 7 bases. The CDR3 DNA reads TGTGCCAGCAGCTTAGGTGCGGCCACTGAAGCTTTCTTT. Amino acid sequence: CASSLGAATEAFF.

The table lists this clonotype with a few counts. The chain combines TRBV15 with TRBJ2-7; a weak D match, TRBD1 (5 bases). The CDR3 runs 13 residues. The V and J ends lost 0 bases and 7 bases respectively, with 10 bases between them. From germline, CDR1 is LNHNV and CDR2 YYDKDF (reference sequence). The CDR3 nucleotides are TGTGCCACCAGCAGAGATCAGGGCTATGAGCAGTACTTC. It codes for CATSRDQGYEQYF.

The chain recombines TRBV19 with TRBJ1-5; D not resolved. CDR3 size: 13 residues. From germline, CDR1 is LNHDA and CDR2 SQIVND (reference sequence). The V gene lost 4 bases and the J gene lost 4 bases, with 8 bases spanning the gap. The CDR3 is CASSTDPNQPQHF. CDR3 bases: TGTGCCAGTAGTACGGACCCTAATCAGCCCCAGCATTTT.

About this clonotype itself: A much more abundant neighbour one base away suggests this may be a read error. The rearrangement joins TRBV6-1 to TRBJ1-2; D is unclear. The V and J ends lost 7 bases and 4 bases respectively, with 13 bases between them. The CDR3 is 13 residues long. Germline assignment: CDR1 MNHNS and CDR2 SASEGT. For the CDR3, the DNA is TGTGCCAGCATTCCGGGCACATTCTATGGCTACACCTTC. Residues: CASIPGTFYGYTF.

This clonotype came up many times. This CDR3 reads CASRDGGGTEAFF. The CDR3, as DNA: TGTGCCAGCAGGGACGGAGGGGGGACTGAAGCTTTCTTT. The rearrangement uses TRBV6-1 and TRBJ1-1, with D maybe TRBD1 (6 bases). Per the germline V gene, CDR1 is MNHNS and CDR2 is SASEGT. Trimming stripped 6 bases from V and 5 bases from J, with 13 bases between. CDR3 length: 13 amino acids.

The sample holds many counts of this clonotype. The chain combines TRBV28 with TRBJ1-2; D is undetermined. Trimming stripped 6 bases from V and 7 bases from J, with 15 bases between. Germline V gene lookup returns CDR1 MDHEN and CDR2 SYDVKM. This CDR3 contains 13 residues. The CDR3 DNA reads TGTGCCAGCAGGGTGGACTCGGTGGGTGGCTACACCTTC. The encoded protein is CASRVDSVGGYTF.

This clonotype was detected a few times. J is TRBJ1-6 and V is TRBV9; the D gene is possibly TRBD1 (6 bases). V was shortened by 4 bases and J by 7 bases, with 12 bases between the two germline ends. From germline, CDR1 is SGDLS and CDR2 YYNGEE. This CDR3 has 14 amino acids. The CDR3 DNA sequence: TGTGCCAGCAGCCCGGACAGTTTCAATTCACCCCTCCACTTT. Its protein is CASSPDSFNSPLHF.

CDR3 residues: CASSRTSGGHNEQFF. CDR3 nucleotide sequence: TGTGCCAGCAGTCGGACTAGCGGGGGACACAATGAGCAGTTCTTC. The chain joins TRBV28 to TRBJ2-1, with 13 positions matching TRBD2. Unmatched junction bases numbered 3, after V lost 5 bases and J lost 5 bases. Germline V CDR1 and CDR2: MDHEN, SYDVKM. CDR3 length: 15 residues. Full variable domain (rest looked up from reference TRBV28 and TRBJ2-1): DVKVTQSSRYLVKRTGEKVFLECVQDMDHENMFWYRQDPGLGLRLIYFSYDVKMKEKGDIPEGYSVSREKKERFSLILESASTNQTSMYLCASSRTSGGHNEQFFGPGTRLTVL.

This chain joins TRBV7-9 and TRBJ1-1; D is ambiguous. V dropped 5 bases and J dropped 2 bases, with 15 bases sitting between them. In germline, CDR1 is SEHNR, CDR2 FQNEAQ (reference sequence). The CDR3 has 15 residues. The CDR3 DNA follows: TGTGCCAGCAGCCCGAGTGGGGAGGGAAACACTGAAGCTTTCTTT. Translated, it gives CASSPSGEGNTEAFF.

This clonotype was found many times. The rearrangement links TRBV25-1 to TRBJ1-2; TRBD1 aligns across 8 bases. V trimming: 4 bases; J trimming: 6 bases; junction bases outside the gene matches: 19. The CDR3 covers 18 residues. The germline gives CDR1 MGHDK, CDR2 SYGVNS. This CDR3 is CASSATPWTGPDADGYTF. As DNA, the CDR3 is TGTGCCAGCAGTGCCACCCCTTGGACAGGGCCAGACGCAGATGGCTACACCTTC.

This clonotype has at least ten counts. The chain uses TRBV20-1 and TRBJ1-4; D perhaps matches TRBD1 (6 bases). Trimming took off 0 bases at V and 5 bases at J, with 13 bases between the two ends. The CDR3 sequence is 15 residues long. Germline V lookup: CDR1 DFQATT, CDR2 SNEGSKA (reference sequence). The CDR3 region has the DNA TGCAGTGCTAGAGATCAAACAGGGATCAATGAAAAACTGTTTTTT. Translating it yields CSARDQTGINEKLFF.

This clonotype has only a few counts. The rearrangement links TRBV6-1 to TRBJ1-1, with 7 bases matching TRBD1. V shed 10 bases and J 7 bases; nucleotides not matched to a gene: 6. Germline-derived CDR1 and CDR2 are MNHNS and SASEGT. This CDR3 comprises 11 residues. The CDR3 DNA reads TGTGCCACCCGACAGGGAGGTGAAGCTTTCTTT. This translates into CATRQGGEAFF.

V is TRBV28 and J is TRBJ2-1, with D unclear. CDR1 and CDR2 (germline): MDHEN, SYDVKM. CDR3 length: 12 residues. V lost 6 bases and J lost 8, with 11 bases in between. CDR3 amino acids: CASRLKGHEQFF. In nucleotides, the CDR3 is TGTGCCAGCAGACTTAAAGGGCATGAGCAGTTCTTC.

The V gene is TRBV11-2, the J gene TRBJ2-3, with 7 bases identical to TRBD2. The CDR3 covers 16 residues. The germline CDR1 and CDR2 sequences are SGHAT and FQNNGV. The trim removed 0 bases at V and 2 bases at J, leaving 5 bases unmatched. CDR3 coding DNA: TGTGCCAGCAGCTTAGAGAGCGGGGCAGCCACAGATACGCAGTATTTT. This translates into CASSLESGAATDTQYF.

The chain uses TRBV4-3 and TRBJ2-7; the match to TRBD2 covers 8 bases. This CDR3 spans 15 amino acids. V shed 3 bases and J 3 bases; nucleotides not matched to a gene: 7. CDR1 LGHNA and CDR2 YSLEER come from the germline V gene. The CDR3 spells CASSHGRAGDYEQYF. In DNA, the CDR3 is TGCGCCAGCAGCCACGGTCGAGCGGGAGACTACGAGCAGTACTTC.

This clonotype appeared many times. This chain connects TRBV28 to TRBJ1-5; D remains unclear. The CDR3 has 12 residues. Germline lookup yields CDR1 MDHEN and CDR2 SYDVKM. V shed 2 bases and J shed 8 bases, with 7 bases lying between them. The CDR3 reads CASSLTGEPQHF. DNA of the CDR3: TGTGCCAGCAGTTTAACCGGGGAGCCCCAGCATTTT.

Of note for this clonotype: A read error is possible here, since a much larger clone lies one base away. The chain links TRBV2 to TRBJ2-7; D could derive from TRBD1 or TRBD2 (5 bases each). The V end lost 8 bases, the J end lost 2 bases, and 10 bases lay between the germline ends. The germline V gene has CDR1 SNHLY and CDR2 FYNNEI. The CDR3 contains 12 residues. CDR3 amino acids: CASLRGAYEQYF. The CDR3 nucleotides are TGTGCCAGCCTCCGGGGCGCCTACGAGCAGTACTTC.

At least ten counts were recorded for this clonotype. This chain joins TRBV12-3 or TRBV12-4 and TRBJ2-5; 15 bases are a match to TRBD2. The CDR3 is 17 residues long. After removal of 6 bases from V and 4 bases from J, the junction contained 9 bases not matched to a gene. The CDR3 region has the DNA TGTGCCAGCAGCTTCGGACTAGCGGGGGGGTTTGGAGAGACCCAGTACTTC. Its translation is CASSFGLAGGFGETQYF.